This TCR beta chain originates from a study of PD-L1 blockade in urothelial cancer (TCRdb year 2017). Regarding the study in general: All patients started therapy in the mid-2010s and received atezolizumab 1,200 mg intravenously every 3 weeks. About 85% of the roughly 30 patients were males with bladder-origin urothelial cancer, and about 65% of the roughly 30 reported a prior smoking history. An ECOG performance status of 0 or 1 was recorded for the patients, and 0 to 3 prior chemotherapy regimens had been received by the patients. Blood samples were analyzed at two time points: 3 weeks after treatment start (second dose) and 6 weeks after treatment start. A median of roughly 140,000 T cells and around 81,000 unique TCRs was obtained from blood samples, and a median clonality of around 0.08 was observed. Somatic, immune and clinical correlates of response to PD-L1 blockade with atezolizumab in urothelial cancer were the focus of an exploratory multi-omic analysis. Pretreatment tumor samples and matched peripheral blood, collected serially before and after atezolizumab treatment, underwent TCR sequencing. Durable clinical benefit was defined as a progression-free survival longer than 6 months, and TCR features were additionally tested against progression-free survival and overall survival. In the same patients, whole exome sequencing and RNA sequencing of pretreatment tumors were performed in addition to TCR sequencing. Nine patients achieved durable clinical benefit and about 19 did not. Some 30 patients had pretreatment blood TCR-seq, some 24 had at least one posttreatment blood collection, and some 24 had tumor TCR-seq.

To note about this clone: No antigen is known for it. No per-base quality is available; no much larger clone lies one base away.

Each PCR received spiked-in synthetic TCR analog templates so that absolute template abundance could be estimated from read counts. TCRbeta CDR3 regions were amplified from genomic DNA with bias-controlled V and J gene primers using the immunoSEQ assay. Sequencing of rearranged TCRbeta segments was performed at approximately 20X coverage. Per the authors' processing: Sequencing errors were corrected by clustering and CDR3s were annotated against IMGT to assign V, D and J genes. Downstream analyses used only productive TCRbeta rearrangements and left out out-of-frame or stop-codon sequences. To compute clonality, Shannon entropy was normalized by the log of the number of unique productive sequences and then subtracted from one. Fisher's exact test with Benjamini-Hochberg correction, using a cutoff of adjusted p below 0.01, was how clones that differed between time points or between blood and tumor were identified. TCRdb carries this immuneACCESS record with in-frame sequences only. Its versions omit some clonotypes, under half of them owing to an unresolved V gene in the studies checked, with the rest unexplained. The DNA was the basis for D and trimming; V, J and clone size are from that table. Here the sample has around 130,000 clones; roughly 84% occur a single time. Together, the top ten hold 2.5% to 4% of the sample.

Interpreted using the paper, the time point label stands for: pretreatment peripheral blood. The cohort included 25 to 30 patients with locally advanced or metastatic urothelial carcinoma who were treated at Memorial Sloan Kettering on a trial protocol. Peripheral blood mononuclear cells were collected pretreatment and during treatment, at between 1 and 8 total time points per patient. The Qiagen DNeasy Blood extraction kit was used to purify genomic DNA from total PBMCs and tumor samples. PBMCs were collected pretreatment and during treatment and were isolated and stored as previously described. Overall study outcomes, separate from this receptor: Among patients with durable benefit, tumor-associated TCR clones showed greater expansion in peripheral blood 3 weeks after treatment started (n = 22, p = 0.022). A pretreatment peripheral blood TCR clonality below the median was linked to improved progression-free and overall survival. Small sample size (n of about 30) and many exploratory analyses mean the results are intended to be hypothesis-generating.

Counted from cysteine to phenylalanine, this CDR3 has 17 amino acids. Only CDR3 DNA is held: 51 bases, read in frame from base 1. The rearrangement combines TRBV21-1 with TRBJ2-1; the D call TRBD2 from the table was never checked on the DNA. TRBV21-1 is annotated as a pseudogene. The TCR was taken from a man between 45 and 60 years old with urothelial cancer. The sample in question was PBMCs, obtained around atezolizumab (anti-PD-L1) treatment. The DNA reads as follows: TGTGCCAGCAGCAACACGACTAGCGGGAGTTCCTACAATGAGCAGTTCTTC. Translated, it gives CASSNTTSGSSYNEQFF.